The rows below give T cell receptor beta chains drawn from one sample of a study of blood T cell repertoires in COVID-19. Generated by immunoSEQ multiplex PCR, the TCRdb table keeps only in-frame clones and is missing some. The repertoire includes 70,000 to 90,000 clones, over 80% of them detected once, and 9.5% to 12% sits in the top ten. The sample comprised peripheral blood. The receptors stem from a human donor in a cohort sampled during active COVID-19. CDR3s include the opening cysteine and the closing phenylalanine or tryptophan. D genes are given only for firm matches. Only part of the rows carry a size: once, few, many, or a class if the clone is expanded.

J gene	D gene	V gene	clone size	CDR3 length	CDR3 DNA	CDR3 protein
TRBJ1-4	.	TRBV2	.	13	TGTGCCAGCAGGACAGAACTTAATGAAAAACTGTTTTTT	CASRTELNEKLFF
TRBJ2-7	.	TRBV18	once	15	TGTGCCAGCTCACCTGGACCCGATAGGGGATCCGAGCAGTACTTC	CASSPGPDRGSEQYF
TRBJ2-2	TRBD2	TRBV28	.	16	TGTGCCAGCAGAATAACTAGCGGGAGTTTTTCCGGGGAGCTGTTTTTT	CASRITSGSFSGELFF
TRBJ2-1	TRBD2	TRBV9	.	16	TGTGCCAGCAGCGAAGGAGGCAACGGACTAGTCGTTGAGCAGTTCTTC	CASSEGGNGLVVEQFF
TRBJ2-3	.	TRBV30	.	15	TGTGCGGGGGCAGGGGCGCGGGGGCGCACAGATACGCAGTATTTT	CAGAGARGRTDTQYF
TRBJ1-3	.	TRBV6-5	.	14	TGTGCCAGCAGCAGCGGGAACTCTGGAAACACCATATATTTT	CASSSGNSGNTIYF
TRBJ2-1	TRBD1	TRBV19	.	15	TGTGCCAGTAGTATAACGGGGACAGGGGGATTTGAGCAGTTCTTC	CASSITGTGGFEQFF
TRBJ2-4	TRBD1	TRBV4-1	.	15	TGCGCCAGCAGCCTGGAGACAGGGACCAAAAACATTCAGTACTTC	CASSLETGTKNIQYF
TRBJ1-2	TRBD1	TRBV19	.	15	TGTGCCAGTTCTGGTCCGGGACAGGGTGACTATGGCTACACCTTC	CASSGPGQGDYGYTF
TRBJ2-5	TRBD2	TRBV7-2	.	17	TGTGCCAGCAGCGTGGGACTAGCGGGGGGGTACCAAGAGACCCAGTACTTC	CASSVGLAGGYQETQYF
TRBJ1-3	.	TRBV5-1	once	14	TGCGCCAGCAGCTCGACAGGTTCTGGAAACACCATATATTTT	CASSSTGSGNTIYF
TRBJ2-5	TRBD2	TRBV18	.	17	TGTGCCAGCTCACCAGGGGACTATAAACCTTGGACAGAGACCCAGTACTTC	CASSPGDYKPWTETQYF
TRBJ1-1	TRBD1	TRBV7-2	.	16	TGTGCCAGCAGCTTAGGATGGGGACAGGGTAGCACTGAAGCTTTCTTT	CASSLGWGQGSTEAFF
TRBJ1-4	.	TRBV4-1	.	14	TGCGCCAGCAGCCAAGGCCAGGGTGGTGAAAAACTGTTTTTT	CASSQGQGGEKLFF
TRBJ1-3	TRBD1	TRBV3-1/TRBV3-2	few	14	TGTGCCAGCAGCTCGACAGGGGTTGGAAACACCATATATTTT	CASSSTGVGNTIYF
TRBJ2-7	.	TRBV10-3	.	15	TGTGCCATCAGTGATCCGACGGAGAGCTCCTACGAGCAGTACTTC	CAISDPTESSYEQYF
TRBJ2-7	TRBD1	TRBV6-5	.	14	TGTGCCAGCAGGTGGGACAGGGAGGACCACGAGCAGTACTTC	CASRWDREDHEQYF
TRBJ2-3	.	TRBV2	once	13	TGTGCCAGCACGTCGCAGGGAATAGATACGCAGTATTTT	CASTSQGIDTQYF
TRBJ1-5	.	TRBV2	.	18	TGTGCCAGCAGTCCATTTGGGGGCTACGGGGGGAGAGGTCAGCCCCAGCATTTT	CASSPFGGYGGRGQPQHF